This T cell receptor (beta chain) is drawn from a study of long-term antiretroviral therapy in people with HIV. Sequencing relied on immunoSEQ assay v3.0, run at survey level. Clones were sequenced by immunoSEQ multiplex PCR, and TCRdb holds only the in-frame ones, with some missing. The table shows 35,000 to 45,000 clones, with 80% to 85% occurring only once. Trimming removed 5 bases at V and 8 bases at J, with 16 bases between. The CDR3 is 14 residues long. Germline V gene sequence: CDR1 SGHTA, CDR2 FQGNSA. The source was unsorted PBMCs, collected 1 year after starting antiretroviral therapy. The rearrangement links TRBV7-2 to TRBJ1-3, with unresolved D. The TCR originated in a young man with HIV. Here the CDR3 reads CASSVSQIRDTIYF. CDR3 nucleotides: TGTGCCAGCAGCGTGAGCCAAATCCGAGACACCATATATTTT.